The entry below gives a single TCR beta chain sequence along with its context. Its antigen is unknown. These data are taken from a study of T cells in localized non-small cell lung cancer. General study findings and limits: There were a median around 60 of the top 100 tumor clones appearing in adjacent lung. Density of T cells in blood, when higher, went with longer overall survival. Uninvolved adjacent lung had more T cell clonality than any other tissue, topping tumor. Heterogeneity remains possible because sequencing was limited to only one tumor region.

TCRdb keeps only in-frame clones here, not all; method: immunoSEQ multiplex PCR. Of some 1,100 clones listed, about 32% were seen once; the top ten hold less than 20%. CDR1 MDHEN and CDR2 SYDVKM come from the germline V gene. The trim removed 5 bases at V and 5 bases at J, leaving 8 bases unmatched. The CDR3 extends over 16 amino acids. Here the sequenced sample was lung tumor tissue, taken before any cancer treatment. The source is an older male donor with stage I squamous cell lung carcinoma. The rearrangement joins TRBV28 to TRBJ2-1; 11 bases are shared with TRBD2. The CDR3 DNA sequence: TGTGCCAGCAGTCCTCCTTGGACTAGCGGGCACAATGAGCAGTTCTTC. Residues: CASSPPWTSGHNEQFF.